One T cell receptor (beta chain) is described in this entry. This receptor's antigen is unknown. No clone much larger than this one lies a single base away; base qualities are absent. V loses 2 bases of germline sequence and J loses 11 bases, and the interval between the two ends is 9 bases. CDR1 is given as MNHEY and CDR2 as SVGAGI, both from the germline V gene. The CDR3 runs 11 amino acids, cysteine and phenylalanine included. Only CDR3 DNA is held: 33 bases, read in frame from base 1. Each collaborating institution followed its own protocols to collect whole blood in K2EDTA tubes. Collaborator samples were shipped for TCRbeta analysis as frozen whole blood, isolated PBMCs, or DNA extracted from either sample type. The data originate from a study of blood T cell repertoires in COVID-19 (dated by TCRdb to between 2020 and 2021). With respect to the entire study: Samples from collaborators originated in the United States, Italy and Spain and spanned both the acute and convalescent phases of COVID-19. Samples were obtained from the ongoing ImmuneRACE study (first 160 participants) and from over 1,000 subjects provided by 6 global collaborators. A freely available public database, intended as a resource for researchers studying the immune response to SARS-CoV-2, is where the repertoires were released. The material from the prospective study consisted of cDNA or gDNA derived from T cells, B-cell-depleted T cells, or PBMCs. Sample metadata almost always included a de-identified subject ID, COVID-19 status, age in years and sex. Deeply sampled blood TCRbeta repertoires from subjects exposed to, actively infected with, or recovered from COVID-19 were included in the dataset. Where available, HLA class I and class II types were obtained from metadata supplied by the sample provider rather than from assay-based typing.

Paper-wide results and their limitations: How much clinical and demographic metadata was included differed by source and by participant, and the metadata was provided uncurated.

The immunoSEQ Assay, a bias-controlled multiplex PCR, was used to amplify TCRbeta CDR3 regions from genomic DNA. The original pipeline was this. The number of nucleated cells in each sample was estimated from the amplification of reference gene primers within the assay. To quantify the absolute abundance of each unique TCRbeta CDR3 rearrangement, sequence reads were collapsed and filtered. Productive Simpson clonality was computed per sample as the square root of Simpson's diversity index over productive rearrangements. TCRdb took over this immuneACCESS table, retaining in-frame rearrangements with V and J assigned. Such tables are incomplete; in checked studies, under half of the missing clones stem from an unresolved V gene, and the remainder is unexplained. V and J calls and clone size follow that table, whereas D and trimming were derived from the DNA. In all, the sample holds some 62,000 clones, and 80% to 90% of those were seen once. The ten largest make up approximately 1.2% of the sample.

Recombination joined TRBV6-5 with TRBJ1-1; there is no confident call for the D gene. The clonotype originates from a woman over 75 with acute or convalescent COVID-19. Sequences were obtained from peripheral blood. In nucleotides, the sequence is TGTGCCAGCAGTTACCCGCCGAGGGCTTTCTTT. Its coded protein is CASSYPPRAFF.